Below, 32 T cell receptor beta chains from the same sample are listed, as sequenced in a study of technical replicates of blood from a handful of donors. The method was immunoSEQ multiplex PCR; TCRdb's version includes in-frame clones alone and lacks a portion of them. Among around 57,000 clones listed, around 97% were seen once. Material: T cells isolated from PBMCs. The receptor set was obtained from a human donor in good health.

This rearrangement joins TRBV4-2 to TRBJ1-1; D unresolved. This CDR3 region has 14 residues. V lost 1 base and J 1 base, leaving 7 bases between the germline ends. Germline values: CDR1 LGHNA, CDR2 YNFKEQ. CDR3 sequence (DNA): TGTGCCAGCAGCCAAGGCAACAGGAACACTGAAGCTTTCTTT. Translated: CASSQGNRNTEAFF.

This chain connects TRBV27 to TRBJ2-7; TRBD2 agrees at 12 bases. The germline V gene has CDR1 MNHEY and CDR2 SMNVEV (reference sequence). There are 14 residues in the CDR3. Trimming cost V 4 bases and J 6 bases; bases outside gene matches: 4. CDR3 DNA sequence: TGTGCCAGCAGTTCCGGGACTAGCGGGCCCGAGCAGTACTTC. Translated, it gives CASSSGTSGPEQYF.

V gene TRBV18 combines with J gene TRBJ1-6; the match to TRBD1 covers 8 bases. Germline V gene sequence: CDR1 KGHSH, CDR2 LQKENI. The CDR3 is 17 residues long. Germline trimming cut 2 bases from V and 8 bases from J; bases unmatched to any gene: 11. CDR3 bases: TGTGCCAGCTCACCATTTGAGGACACAGGGGGGCATTCACCCCTCCACTTT. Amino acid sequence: CASSPFEDTGGHSPLHF.

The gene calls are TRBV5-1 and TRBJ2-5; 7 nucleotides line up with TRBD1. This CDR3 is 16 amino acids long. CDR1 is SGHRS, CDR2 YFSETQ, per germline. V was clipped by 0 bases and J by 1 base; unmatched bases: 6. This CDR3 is CASSLAGTAPQETQYF. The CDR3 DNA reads TGCGCCAGCAGCTTGGCGGGGACAGCACCCCAAGAGACCCAGTACTTC.

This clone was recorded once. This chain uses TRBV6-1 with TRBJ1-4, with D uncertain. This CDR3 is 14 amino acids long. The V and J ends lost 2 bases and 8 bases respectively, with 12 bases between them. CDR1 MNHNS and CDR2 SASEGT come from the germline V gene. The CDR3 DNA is TGTGCCAGCAGTGAAAAGGCGAGCGGGGAAAAACTGTTTTTT. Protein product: CASSEKASGEKLFF.

In DNA, the CDR3 is TGTGCCAGCAGATTCGGGGAGTTCAGCTCCTACAATGAGCAGTTCTTC. Protein product: CASRFGEFSSYNEQFF. The V gene is TRBV25-1, the J gene TRBJ2-1; a possible D gene is TRBD2 (5 bases). The CDR3 length is 16 residues. The V gene lost 6 bases and the J gene lost 0 bases, with 15 bases spanning the gap. From germline, CDR1 is MGHDK and CDR2 SYGVNS.

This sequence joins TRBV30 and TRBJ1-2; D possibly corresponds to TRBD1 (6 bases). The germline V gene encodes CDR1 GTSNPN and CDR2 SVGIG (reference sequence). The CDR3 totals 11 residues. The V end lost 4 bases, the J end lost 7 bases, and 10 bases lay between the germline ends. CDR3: CAWKGGRGYTF. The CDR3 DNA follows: TGTGCCTGGAAAGGGGGACGTGGCTACACCTTC.

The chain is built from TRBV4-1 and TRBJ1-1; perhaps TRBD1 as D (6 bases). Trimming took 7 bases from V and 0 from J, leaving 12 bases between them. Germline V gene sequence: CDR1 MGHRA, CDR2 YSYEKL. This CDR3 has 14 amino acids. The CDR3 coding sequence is TGCGCCAGCAATCAAGGACAGCTGAACACTGAAGCTTTCTTT. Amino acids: CASNQGQLNTEAFF.

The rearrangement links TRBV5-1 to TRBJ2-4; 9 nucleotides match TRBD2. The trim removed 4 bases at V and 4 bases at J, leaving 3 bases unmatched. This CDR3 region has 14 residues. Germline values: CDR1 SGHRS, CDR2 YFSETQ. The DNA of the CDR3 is TGCGCCAGCAGCGTGACTAGCGGAAAAAACATTCAGTACTTC. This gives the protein CASSVTSGKNIQYF.

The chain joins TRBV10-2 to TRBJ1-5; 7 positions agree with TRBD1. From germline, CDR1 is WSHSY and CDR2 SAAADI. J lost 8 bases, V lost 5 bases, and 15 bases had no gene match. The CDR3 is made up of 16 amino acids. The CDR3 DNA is TGCGCCAGCAGTTCCGAGGAGGGGCAGGGGGAAAAGCCCCAGCATTTT. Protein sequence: CASSSEEGQGEKPQHF.

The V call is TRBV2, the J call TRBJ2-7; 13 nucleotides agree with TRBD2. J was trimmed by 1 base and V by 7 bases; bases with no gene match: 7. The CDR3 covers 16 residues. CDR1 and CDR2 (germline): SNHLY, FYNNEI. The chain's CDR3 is CASTPKTSGGSYEQYF. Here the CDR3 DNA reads TGTGCCAGCACCCCCAAGACTAGCGGGGGGTCCTACGAGCAGTACTTC.

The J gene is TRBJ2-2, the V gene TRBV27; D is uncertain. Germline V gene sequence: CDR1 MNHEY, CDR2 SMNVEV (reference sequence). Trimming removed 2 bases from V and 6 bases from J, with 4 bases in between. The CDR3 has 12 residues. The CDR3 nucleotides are TGTGCCAGCAGTTTAATAGCCGGGGAGCTGTTTTTT. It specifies CASSLIAGELFF.

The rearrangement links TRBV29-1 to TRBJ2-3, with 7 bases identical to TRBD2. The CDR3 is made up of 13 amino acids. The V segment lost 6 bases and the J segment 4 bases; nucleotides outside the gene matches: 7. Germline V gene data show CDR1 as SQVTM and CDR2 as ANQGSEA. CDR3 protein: CSVRTRLADTQYF. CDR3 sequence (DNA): TGCAGCGTAAGGACTAGGTTGGCAGATACGCAGTATTTT.

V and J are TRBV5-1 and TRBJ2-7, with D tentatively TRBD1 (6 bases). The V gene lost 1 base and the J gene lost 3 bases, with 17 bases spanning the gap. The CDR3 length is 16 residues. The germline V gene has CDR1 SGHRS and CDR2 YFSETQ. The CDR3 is CASSLLGGPSFYEQYF. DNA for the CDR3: TGCGCCAGCAGCTTGTTAGGGGGTCCGTCATTCTACGAGCAGTACTTC.

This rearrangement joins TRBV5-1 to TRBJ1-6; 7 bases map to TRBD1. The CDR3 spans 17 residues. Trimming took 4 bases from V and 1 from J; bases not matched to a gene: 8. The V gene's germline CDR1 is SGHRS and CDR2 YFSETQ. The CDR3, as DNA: TGCGCCAGCAGCAATCGACAGGGTGCGTCCTATAATTCACCCCTCCACTTT. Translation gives CASSNRQGASYNSPLHF.

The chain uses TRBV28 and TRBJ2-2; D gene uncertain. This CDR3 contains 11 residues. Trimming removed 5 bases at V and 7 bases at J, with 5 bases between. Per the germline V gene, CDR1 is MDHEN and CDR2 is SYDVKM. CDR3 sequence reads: CASSESGELFF. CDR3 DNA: TGTGCCAGCAGTGAGAGCGGGGAGCTGTTTTTT. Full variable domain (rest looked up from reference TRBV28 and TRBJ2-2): DVKVTQSSRYLVKRTGEKVFLECVQDMDHENMFWYRQDPGLGLRLIYFSYDVKMKEKGDIPEGYSVSREKKERFSLILESASTNQTSMYLCASSESGELFFGEGSRLTVL.

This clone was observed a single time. CDR3 loop: CASSQGQGSKNIQYF. DNA of the CDR3: TGCGCCAGCAGCCAGGGACAGGGCTCCAAAAACATTCAGTACTTC. The gene calls are TRBV4-1 and TRBJ2-4; 9 bases align to TRBD1. Looked up from germline, CDR1 is MGHRA and CDR2 is YSYEKL. This CDR3 region has 15 residues. Unmatched junction bases numbered 2, after V lost 3 bases and J lost 2 bases.

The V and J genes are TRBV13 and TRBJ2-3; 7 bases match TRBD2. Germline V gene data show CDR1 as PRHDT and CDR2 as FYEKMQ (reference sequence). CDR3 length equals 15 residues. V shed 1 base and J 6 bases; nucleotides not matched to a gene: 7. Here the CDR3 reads CASSLVPGGSDTQYF. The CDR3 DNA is TGTGCCAGCAGCTTAGTTCCGGGGGGTTCTGATACGCAGTATTTT. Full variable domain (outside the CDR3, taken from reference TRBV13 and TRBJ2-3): AAGVIQSPRHLIKEKRETATLKCYPIPRHDTVYWYQQGPGQDPQFLISFYEKMQSDKGSIPDRFSAQQFSDYHSELNMSSLELGDSALYFCASSLVPGGSDTQYFGPGTRLTVL.

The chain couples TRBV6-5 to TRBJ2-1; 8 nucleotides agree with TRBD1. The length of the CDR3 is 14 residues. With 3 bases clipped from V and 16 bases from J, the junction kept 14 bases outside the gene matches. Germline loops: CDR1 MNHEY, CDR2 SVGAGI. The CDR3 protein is CASSYSQGARLYFF. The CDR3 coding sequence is TGTGCCAGCAGTTATTCCCAGGGGGCGAGGTTGTATTTCTTC.

The CDR3 DNA reads as TGTGCCAGCAGCTTTATTGGACAGAGTTATGGCTACACCTTC. Encoded protein: CASSFIGQSYGYTF. This chain uses TRBV7-9 with TRBJ1-2; D is perhaps TRBD1 (6 bases). Germline V gene lookup returns CDR1 SEHNR and CDR2 FQNEAQ (reference sequence). V was trimmed by 3 bases and J by 5 bases, leaving 13 bases between them. This CDR3 contains 14 residues.

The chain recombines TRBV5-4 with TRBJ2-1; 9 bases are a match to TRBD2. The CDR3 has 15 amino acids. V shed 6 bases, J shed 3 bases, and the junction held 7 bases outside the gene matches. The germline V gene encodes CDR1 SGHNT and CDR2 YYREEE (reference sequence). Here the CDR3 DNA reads TGTGCCAGCAACCTAGCGGGACATATCTACAATGAGCAGTTCTTC. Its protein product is CASNLAGHIYNEQFF.

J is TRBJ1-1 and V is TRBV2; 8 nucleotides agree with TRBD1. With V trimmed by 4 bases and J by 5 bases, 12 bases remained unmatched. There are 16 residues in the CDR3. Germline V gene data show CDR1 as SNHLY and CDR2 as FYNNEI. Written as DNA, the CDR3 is TGTGCCAGCAGTGTACAGGCAGGGGGCCTGAGGACTGAAGCTTTCTTT. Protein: CASSVQAGGLRTEAFF. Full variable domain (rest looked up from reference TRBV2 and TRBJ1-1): EPEVTQTPSHQVTQMGQEVILRCVPISNHLYFYWYRQILGQKVEFLVSFYNNEISEKSEIFDDQFSVERPDGSNFTLKIRSTKLEDSAMYFCASSVQAGGLRTEAFFGQGTRLTVV.

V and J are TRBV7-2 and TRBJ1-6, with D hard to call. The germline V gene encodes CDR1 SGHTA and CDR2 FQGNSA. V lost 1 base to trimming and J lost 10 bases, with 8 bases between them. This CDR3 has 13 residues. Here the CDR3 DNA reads TGTGCCAGCAGCTTAGGGGTCGGGTCACCCCTCCACTTT. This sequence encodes CASSLGVGSPLHF.

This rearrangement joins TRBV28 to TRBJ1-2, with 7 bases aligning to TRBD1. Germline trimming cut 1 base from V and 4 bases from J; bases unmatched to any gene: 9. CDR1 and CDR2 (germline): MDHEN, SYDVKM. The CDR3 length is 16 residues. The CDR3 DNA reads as TGTGCCAGCAGTTTATCCCGACAGGGTGCTGTCTATGGCTACACCTTC. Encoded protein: CASSLSRQGAVYGYTF.

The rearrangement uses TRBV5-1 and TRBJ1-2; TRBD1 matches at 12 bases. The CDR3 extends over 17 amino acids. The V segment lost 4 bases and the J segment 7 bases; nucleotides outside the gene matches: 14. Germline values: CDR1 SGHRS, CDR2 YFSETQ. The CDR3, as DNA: TGCGCCAGCAGCCTAGACATACCGGGACAGGGGGCGCCTGGCTACACCTTC. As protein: CASSLDIPGQGAPGYTF. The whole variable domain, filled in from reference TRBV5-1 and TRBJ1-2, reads KAGVTQTPRYLIKTRGQQVTLSCSPISGHRSVSWYQQTPGQGLQFLFEYFSETQRNKGNFPGRFSGRQFSNSRSEMNVSTLELGDSALYLCASSLDIPGQGAPGYTFGSGTRLTVV.

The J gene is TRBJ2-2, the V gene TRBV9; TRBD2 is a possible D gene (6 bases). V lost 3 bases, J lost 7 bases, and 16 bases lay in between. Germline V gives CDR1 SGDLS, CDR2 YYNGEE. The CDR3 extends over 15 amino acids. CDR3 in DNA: TGTGCCAGCAGCGGGAGGGCTATAGGCGGCGGGGAGCTGTTTTTT. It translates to CASSGRAIGGGELFF. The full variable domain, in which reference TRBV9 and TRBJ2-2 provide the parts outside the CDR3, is DSGVTQTPKHLITATGQRVTLRCSPRSGDLSVYWYQQSLDQGLQFLIQYYNGEERAKGNILERFSAQQFPDLHSELNLSSLELGDSALYFCASSGRAIGGGELFFGEGSRLTVL.

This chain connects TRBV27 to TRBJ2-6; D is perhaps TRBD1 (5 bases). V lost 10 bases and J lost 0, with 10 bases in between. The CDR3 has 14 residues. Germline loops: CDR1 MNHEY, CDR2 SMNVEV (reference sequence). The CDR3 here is CATTDSSGANVLTF. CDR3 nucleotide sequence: TGTGCCACCACCGACAGCTCTGGGGCCAACGTCCTGACTTTC.

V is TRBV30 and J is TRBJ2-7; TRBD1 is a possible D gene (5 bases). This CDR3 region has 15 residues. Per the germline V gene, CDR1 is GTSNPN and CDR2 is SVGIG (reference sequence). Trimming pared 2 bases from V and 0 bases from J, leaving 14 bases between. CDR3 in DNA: TGTGCCTGGAGTTTGAACAGGCTTAGCTCCTACGAGCAGTACTTC. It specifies CAWSLNRLSSYEQYF.

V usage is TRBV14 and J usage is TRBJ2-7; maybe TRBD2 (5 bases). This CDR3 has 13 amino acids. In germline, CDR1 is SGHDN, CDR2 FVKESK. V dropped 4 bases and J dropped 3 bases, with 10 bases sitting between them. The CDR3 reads CASSPLGDYEQYF. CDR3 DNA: TGTGCCAGCAGCCCATTGGGAGACTACGAGCAGTACTTC.

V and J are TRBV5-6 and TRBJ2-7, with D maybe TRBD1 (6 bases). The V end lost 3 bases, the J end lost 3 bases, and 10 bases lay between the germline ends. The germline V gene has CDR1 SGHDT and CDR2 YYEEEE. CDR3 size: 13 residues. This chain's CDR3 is CASSWTVNYEQYF. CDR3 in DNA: TGTGCCAGCAGCTGGACAGTTAACTACGAGCAGTACTTC.

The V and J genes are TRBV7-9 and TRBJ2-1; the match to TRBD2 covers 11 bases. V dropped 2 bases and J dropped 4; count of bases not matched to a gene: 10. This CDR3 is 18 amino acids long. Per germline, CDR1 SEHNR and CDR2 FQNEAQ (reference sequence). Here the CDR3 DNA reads TGTGCCAGCAGCTTAAGACCATTGGGACTAGCGGAGTACAATGAGCAGTTCTTC. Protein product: CASSLRPLGLAEYNEQFF. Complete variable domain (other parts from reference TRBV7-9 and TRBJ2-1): DTGVSQNPRHKITKRGQNVTFRCDPISEHNRLYWYRQTLGQGPEFLTYFQNEAQLEKSRLLSDRFSAERPKGSFSTLEIQRTEQGDSAMYLCASSLRPLGLAEYNEQFFGPGTRLTVL.

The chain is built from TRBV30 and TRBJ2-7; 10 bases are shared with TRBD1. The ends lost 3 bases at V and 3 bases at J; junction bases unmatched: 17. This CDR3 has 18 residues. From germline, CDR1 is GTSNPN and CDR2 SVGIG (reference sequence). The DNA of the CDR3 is TGTGCCTGGAGGGAAATCACTTCGACAGGGGGCTGGCTCTACGAGCAGTACTTC. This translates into CAWREITSTGGWLYEQYF.